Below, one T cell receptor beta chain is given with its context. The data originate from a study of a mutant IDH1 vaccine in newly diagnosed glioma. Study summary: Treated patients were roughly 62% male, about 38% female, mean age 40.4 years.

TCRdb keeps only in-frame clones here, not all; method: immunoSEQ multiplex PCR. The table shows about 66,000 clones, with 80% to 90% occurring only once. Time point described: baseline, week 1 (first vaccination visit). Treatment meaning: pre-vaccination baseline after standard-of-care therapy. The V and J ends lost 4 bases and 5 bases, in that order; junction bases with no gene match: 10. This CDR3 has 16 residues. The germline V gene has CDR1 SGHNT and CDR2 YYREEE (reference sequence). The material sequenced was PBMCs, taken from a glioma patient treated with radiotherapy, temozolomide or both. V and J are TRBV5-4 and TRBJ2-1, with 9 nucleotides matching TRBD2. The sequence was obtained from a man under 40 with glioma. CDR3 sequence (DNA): TGTGCCAGCAGCCGACCCGGGGCGGGGGGGCACAATGAGCAGTTCTTC. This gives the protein CASSRPGAGGHNEQFF.